Sequencing of this T cell receptor (beta chain) was carried out in a study of naive and memory T cell subsets. Study-level points and caveats: Possibly reflecting memory cells re-expressing CD45RA, a few larger clonotypes occurred in naive repertoires, especially CD8.

With regard to this clonotype: Antigen: not known.

Two oligonucleotides, mixed equimolar, formed the beta constant-region primer covering TRBC1 and TRBC2. The ligated cDNA underwent four PCR rounds using SP2 and nested alpha and beta constant-region primers. TCRdb processed the UMI-ligation and nested PCR reads anew with MiXCR; each CDR3 protein has one entry. The repertoire has fewer than 150,000 distinct CDR3 sequences, approximately 20% of them found once; the top ten carry roughly 0.63%. The CDR3 has 13 amino acids. The V gene lost 11 bases and the J gene lost 2 bases, with 15 bases spanning the gap. Germline V lookup: CDR1 LNHDA, CDR2 SQIVND (reference sequence).

The gene calls are TRBV19 and TRBJ2-5, with a weak D call TRBD2 (5 bases). The sample comprised naive CD8+ T cells from blood. This receptor was obtained from a human donor in good health. The DNA of the CDR3 is TGTGCCTCGAATGGGCGGGCTCAAGAGACCCAGTACTTC. It codes for CASNGRAQETQYF.